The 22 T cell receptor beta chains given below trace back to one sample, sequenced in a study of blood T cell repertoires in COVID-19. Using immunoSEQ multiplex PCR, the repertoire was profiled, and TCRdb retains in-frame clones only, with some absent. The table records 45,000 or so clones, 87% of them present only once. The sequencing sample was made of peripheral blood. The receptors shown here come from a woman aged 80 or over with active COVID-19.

CDR3 region: CASSLDRAGNQPQHF. CDR3 coding DNA: TGTGCCAGCAGCTTAGACAGGGCTGGCAATCAGCCCCAGCATTTT. This chain links TRBV7-2 with TRBJ1-5, with D possibly being TRBD1 (6 bases). Germline V gene sequence: CDR1 SGHTA, CDR2 FQGNSA. V was cut by 1 base and J by 2 bases, with 9 bases left in between. CDR3 length equals 15 residues.

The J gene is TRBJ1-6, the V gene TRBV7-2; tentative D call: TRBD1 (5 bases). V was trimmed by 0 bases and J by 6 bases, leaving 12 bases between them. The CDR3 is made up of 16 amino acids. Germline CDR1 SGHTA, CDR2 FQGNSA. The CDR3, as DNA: TGTGCCAGCAGCTTAGCGCATAGGGGAAGTAATTCACCCCTCCACTTT. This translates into CASSLAHRGSNSPLHF.

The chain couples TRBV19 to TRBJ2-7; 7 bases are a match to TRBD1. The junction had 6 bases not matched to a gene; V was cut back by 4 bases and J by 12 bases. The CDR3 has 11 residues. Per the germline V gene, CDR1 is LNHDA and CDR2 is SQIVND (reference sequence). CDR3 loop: CASSTRQGLYF. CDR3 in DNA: TGTGCCAGTAGTACGAGACAGGGTCTGTACTTC. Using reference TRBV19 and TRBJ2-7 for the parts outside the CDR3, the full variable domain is DGGITQSPKYLFRKEGQNVTLSCEQNLNHDAMYWYRQDPGQGLRLIYYSQIVNDFQKGDIAEGYSVSREKKESFPLTVTSAQKNPTAFYLCASSTRQGLYFGPGTRLTVT.

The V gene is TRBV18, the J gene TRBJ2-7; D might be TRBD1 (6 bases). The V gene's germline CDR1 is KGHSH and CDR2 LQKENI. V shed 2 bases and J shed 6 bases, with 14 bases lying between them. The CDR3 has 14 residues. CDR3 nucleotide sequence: TGTGCCAGCTCACCATCAACAGGGCCCGGCGAGCAGTACTTC. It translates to CASSPSTGPGEQYF.

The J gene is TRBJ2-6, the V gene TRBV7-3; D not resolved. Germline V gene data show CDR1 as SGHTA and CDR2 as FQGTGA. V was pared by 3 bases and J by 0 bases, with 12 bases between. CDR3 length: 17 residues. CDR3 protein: CASSFQATSSGANVLTF. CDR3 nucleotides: TGTGCCAGCAGCTTCCAGGCCACCTCCTCTGGGGCCAACGTCCTGACTTTC.

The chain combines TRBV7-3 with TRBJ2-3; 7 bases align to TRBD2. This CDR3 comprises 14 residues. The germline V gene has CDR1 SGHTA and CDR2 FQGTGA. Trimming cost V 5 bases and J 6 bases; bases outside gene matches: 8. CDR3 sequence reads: CASSLGLDRDTQYF. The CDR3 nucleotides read TGTGCCAGCAGCCTCGGACTAGATAGGGATACGCAGTATTTT.

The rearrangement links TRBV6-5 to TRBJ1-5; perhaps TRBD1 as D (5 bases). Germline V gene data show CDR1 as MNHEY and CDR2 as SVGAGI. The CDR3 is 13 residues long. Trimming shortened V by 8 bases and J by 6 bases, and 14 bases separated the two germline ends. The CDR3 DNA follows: TGTGCCAGCTCACCACAGGAATTTCAGCCCCAGCATTTT. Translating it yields CASSPQEFQPQHF.

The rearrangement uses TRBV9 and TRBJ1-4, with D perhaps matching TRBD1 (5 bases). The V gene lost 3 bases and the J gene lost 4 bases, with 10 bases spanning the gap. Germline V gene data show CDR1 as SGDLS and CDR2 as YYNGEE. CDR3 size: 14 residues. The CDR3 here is CASSADTSNEKLFF. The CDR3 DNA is TGTGCCAGCAGCGCGGACACCAGTAATGAAAAACTGTTTTTT.

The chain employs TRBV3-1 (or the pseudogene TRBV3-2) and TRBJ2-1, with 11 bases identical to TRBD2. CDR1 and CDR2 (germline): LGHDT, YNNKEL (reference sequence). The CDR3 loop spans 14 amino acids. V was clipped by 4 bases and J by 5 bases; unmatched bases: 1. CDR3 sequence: CASSLAGGDNEQFF. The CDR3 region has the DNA TGTGCCAGCAGCCTAGCGGGGGGGGACAATGAGCAGTTCTTC.

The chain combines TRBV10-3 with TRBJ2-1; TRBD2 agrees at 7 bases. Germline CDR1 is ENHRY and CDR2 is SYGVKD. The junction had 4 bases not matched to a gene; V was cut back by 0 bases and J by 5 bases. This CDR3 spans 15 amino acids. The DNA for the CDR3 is TGTGCCATCAGTGAGTCTAGCGGGCGACACAATGAGCAGTTCTTC. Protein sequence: CAISESSGRHNEQFF.

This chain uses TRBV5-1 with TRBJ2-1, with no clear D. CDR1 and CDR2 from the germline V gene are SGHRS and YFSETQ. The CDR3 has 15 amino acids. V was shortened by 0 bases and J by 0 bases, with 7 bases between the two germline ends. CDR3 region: CASSLGSGSYNEQFF. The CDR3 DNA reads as TGCGCCAGCAGCTTGGGGTCCGGCTCCTACAATGAGCAGTTCTTC.

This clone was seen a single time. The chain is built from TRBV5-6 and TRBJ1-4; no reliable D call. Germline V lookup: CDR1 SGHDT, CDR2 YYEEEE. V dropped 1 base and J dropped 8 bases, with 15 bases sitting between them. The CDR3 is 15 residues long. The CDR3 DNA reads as TGTGCCAGCAGCTTGTCCCCACAGCCAGAGGAAAAACTGTTTTTT. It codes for CASSLSPQPEEKLFF.

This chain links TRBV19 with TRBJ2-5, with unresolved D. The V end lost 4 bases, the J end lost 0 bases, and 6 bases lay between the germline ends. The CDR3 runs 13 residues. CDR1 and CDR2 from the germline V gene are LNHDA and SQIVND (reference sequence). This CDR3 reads CASSNMYQETQYF. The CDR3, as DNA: TGTGCCAGTAGTAACATGTACCAAGAGACCCAGTACTTC.

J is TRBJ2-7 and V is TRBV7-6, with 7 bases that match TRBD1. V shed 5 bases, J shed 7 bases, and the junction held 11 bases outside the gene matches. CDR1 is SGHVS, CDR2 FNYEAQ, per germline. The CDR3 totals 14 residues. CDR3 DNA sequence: TGTGCCAGCAGCCCGACAGGGCGAAGGGAAGAGCAGTACTTC. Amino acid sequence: CASSPTGRREEQYF.

The DNA of the CDR3 is TGTGCCAGCAGTTACCGATGGACAGGGGGCTCGGAGACCCAGTACTTC. This sequence encodes CASSYRWTGGSETQYF. The genes are TRBV6-5 and TRBJ2-5, with 11 bases fitting TRBD1. The CDR3 is 16 amino acids. V shed 2 bases and J 5 bases; nucleotides not matched to a gene: 7. The germline CDR1 and CDR2 sequences are MNHEY and SVGAGI.

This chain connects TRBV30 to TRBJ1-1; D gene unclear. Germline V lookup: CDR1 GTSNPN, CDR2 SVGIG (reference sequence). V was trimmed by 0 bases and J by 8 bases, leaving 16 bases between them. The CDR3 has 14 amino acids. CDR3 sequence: CAWSVIPGRAEAFF. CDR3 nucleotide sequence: TGTGCCTGGAGTGTAATACCGGGTAGAGCGGAAGCTTTCTTT.

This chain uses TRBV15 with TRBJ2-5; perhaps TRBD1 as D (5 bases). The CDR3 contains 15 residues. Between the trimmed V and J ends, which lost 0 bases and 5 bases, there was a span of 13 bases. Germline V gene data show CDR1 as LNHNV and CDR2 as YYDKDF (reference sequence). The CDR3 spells CATSRDRAGKETQYF. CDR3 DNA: TGTGCCACCAGCAGAGATCGCGCAGGGAAGGAGACCCAGTACTTC.

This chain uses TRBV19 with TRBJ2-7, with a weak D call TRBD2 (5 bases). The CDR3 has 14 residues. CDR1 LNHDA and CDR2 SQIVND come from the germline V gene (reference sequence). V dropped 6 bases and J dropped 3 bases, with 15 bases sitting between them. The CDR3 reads CASRFSGRSYEQYF. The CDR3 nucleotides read TGTGCCAGTAGGTTTTCGGGGAGAAGCTACGAGCAGTACTTC.

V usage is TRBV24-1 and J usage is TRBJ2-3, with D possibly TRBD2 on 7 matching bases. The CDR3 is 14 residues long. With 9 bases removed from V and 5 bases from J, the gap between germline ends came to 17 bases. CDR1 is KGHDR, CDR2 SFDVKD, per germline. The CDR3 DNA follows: TGTGCCACCTCGGGGGGCCCAAGGGGAGATACGCAGTATTTT. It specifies CATSGGPRGDTQYF.

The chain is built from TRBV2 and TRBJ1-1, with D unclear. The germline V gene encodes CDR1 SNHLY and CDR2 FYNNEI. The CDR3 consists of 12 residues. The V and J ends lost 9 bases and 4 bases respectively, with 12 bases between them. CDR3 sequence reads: CARSLVSTEAFF. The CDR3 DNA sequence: TGTGCCAGATCTCTTGTTTCCACTGAAGCTTTCTTT.

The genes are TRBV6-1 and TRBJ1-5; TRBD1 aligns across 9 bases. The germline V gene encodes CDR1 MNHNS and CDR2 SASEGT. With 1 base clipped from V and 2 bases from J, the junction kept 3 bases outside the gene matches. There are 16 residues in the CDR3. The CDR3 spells CASSEGRTGGNQPQHF. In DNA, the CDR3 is TGTGCCAGCAGTGAAGGGCGGACAGGGGGCAATCAGCCCCAGCATTTT.

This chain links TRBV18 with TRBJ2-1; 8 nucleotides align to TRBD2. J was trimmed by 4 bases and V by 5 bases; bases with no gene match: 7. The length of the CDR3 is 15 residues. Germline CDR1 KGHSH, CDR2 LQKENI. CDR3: CASSFSGGFYNEQFF. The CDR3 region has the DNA TGTGCCAGCTCATTCAGCGGGGGCTTTTACAATGAGCAGTTCTTC.